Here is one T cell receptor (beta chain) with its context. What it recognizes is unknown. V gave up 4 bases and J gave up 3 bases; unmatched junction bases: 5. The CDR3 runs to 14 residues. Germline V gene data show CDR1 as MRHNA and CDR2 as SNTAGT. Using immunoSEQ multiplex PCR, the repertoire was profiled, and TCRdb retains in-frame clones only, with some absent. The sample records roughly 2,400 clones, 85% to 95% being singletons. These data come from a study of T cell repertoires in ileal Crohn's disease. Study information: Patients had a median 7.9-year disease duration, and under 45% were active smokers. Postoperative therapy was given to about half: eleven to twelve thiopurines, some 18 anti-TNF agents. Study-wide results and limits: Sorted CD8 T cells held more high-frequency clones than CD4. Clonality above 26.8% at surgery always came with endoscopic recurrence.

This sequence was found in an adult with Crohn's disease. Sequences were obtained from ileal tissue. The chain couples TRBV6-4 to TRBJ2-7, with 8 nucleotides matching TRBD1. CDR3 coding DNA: TGTGCCAGCAGTGCCGGAACAGGGGGCTACGAGCAGTACTTC. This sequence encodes CASSAGTGGYEQYF.